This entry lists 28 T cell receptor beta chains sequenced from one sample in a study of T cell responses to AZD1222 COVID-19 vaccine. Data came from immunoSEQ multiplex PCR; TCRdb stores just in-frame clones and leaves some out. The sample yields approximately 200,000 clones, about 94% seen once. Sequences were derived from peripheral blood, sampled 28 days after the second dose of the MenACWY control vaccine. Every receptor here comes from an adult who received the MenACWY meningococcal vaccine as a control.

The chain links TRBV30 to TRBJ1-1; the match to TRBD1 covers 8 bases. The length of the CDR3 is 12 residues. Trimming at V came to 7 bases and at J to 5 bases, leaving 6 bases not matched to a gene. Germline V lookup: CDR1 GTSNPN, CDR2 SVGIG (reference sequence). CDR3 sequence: CASQDRETEAFF. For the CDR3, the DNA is TGTGCCTCCCAGGACAGGGAGACTGAAGCTTTCTTT.

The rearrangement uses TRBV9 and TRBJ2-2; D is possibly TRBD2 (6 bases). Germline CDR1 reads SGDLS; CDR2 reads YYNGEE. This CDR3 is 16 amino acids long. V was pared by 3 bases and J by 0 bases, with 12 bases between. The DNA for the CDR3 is TGTGCCAGCAGCGGGCTAGCGTACTCGAACACCGGGGAGCTGTTTTTT. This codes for CASSGLAYSNTGELFF.

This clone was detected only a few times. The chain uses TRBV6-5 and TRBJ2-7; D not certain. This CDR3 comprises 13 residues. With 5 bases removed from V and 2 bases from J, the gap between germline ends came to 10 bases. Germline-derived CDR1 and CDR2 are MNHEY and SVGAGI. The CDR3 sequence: CASSRSNAYEQYF. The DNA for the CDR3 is TGTGCCAGCAGTCGGAGTAACGCCTACGAGCAGTACTTC.

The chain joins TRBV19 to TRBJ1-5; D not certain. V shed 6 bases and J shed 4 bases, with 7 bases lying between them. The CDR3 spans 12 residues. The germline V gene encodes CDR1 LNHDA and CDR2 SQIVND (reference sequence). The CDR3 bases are TGTGCCAGTAGAACCCAAAATCAGCCCCAGCATTTT. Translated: CASRTQNQPQHF.

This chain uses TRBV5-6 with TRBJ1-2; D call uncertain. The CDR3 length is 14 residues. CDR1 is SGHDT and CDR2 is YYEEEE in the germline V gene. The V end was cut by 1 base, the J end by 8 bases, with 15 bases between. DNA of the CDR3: TGTGCCAGCAGCTTGCTTCCAGGCTCGGAGGGCTACACCTTC. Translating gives CASSLLPGSEGYTF.

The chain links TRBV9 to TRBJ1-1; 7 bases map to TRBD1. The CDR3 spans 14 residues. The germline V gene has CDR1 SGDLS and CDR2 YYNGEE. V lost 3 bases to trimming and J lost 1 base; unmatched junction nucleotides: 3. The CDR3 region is CASSAYRGNTEAFF. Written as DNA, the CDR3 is TGTGCCAGCAGCGCCTACAGGGGGAACACTGAAGCTTTCTTT.

CDR3 in DNA: TGTGCCAGCAGCCAAGCAGGGGGTGGCACTGAAGCTTTCTTT. This translates into CASSQAGGGTEAFF. The chain uses TRBV28 and TRBJ1-1; TRBD1 agrees at 7 bases. CDR3 length: 14 amino acids. Per germline, CDR1 MDHEN and CDR2 SYDVKM. The ends lost 6 bases at V and 4 bases at J; junction bases unmatched: 8.

The CDR3 reads CASSLDLAGGSLAKNIQYF. In DNA, the CDR3 is TGTGCCAGCAGCTTAGATTTAGCGGGGGGCTCCCTAGCCAAAAACATTCAGTACTTC. This chain uses TRBV7-8 with TRBJ2-4; 10 bases match TRBD2. The V gene's germline CDR1 is SGHVS and CDR2 FQNEAQ. The J segment lost 0 bases and the V segment lost 1 base, leaving 9 bases of the junction unmatched. The CDR3 runs 19 residues.

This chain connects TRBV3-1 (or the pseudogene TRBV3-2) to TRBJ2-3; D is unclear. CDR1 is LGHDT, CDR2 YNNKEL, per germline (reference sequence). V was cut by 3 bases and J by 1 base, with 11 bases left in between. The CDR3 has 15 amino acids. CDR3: CASSQSRTRTDTQYF. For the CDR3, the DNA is TGTGCCAGCAGCCAGAGCCGGACCCGCACAGATACGCAGTATTTT.

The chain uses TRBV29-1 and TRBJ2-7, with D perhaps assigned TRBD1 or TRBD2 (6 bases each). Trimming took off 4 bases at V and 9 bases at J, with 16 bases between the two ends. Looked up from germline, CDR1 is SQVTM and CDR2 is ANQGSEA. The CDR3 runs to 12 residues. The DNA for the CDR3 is TGCAGCGTTGTACAGGCGGAGGGGGGGCAGTACTTC. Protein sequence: CSVVQAEGGQYF.

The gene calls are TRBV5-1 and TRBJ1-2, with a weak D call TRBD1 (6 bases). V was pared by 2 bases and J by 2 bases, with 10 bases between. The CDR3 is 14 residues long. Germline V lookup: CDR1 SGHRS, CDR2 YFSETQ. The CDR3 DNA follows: TGCGCCAGCAGCTTCGGGACATCAAACTATGGCTACACCTTC. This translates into CASSFGTSNYGYTF.

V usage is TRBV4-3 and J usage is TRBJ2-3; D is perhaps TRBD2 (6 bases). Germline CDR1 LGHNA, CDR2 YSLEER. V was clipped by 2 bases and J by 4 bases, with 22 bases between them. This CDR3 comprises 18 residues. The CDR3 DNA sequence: TGCGCCAGCAGCCAATTGCCCCGGGACTTGCCGGAGGCAGATACGCAGTATTTT. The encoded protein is CASSQLPRDLPEADTQYF.

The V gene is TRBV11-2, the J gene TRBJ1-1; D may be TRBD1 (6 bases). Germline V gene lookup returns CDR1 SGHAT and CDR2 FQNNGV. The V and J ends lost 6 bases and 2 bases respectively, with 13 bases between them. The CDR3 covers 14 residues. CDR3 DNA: TGTGCCAGCAGGCTGGGGGGGGCAAACACTGAAGCTTTCTTT. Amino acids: CASRLGGANTEAFF.

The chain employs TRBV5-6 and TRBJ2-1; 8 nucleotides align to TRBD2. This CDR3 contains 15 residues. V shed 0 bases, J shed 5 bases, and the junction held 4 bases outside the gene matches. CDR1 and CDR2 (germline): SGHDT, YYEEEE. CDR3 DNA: TGTGCCAGCAGCTTGGTTCCAGCGGGGGACAATGAGCAGTTCTTC. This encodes CASSLVPAGDNEQFF.

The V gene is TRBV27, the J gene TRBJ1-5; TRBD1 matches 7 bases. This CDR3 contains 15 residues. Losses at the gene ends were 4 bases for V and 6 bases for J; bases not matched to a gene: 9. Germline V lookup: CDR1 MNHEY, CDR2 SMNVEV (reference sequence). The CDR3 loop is CASSWAGGMGQPQHF. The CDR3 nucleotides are TGTGCCAGCAGTTGGGCAGGGGGGATGGGTCAGCCCCAGCATTTT.

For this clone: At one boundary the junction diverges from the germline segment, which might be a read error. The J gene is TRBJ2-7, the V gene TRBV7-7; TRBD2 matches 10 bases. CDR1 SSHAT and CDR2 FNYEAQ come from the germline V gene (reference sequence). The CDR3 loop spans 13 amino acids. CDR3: CASSSLAGSEQYF. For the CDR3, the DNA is TGTGCTAGCAGCTCACTAGCGGGATCCGAGCAGTACTTC.

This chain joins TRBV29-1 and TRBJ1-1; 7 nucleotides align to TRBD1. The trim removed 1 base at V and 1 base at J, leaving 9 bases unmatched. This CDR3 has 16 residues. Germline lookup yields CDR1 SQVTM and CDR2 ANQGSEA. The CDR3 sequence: CSVEGPDRFRNTEAFF. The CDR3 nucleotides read TGCAGCGTTGAAGGACCGGACAGGTTTCGGAACACTGAAGCTTTCTTT.

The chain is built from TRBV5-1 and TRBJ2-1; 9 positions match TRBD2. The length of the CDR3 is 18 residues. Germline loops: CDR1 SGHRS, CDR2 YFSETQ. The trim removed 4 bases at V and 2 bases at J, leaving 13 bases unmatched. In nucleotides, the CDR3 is TGCGCCAGCAGCAACGGACTAGCGACCACGGGGGCCTACAATGAGCAGTTCTTC. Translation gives CASSNGLATTGAYNEQFF.

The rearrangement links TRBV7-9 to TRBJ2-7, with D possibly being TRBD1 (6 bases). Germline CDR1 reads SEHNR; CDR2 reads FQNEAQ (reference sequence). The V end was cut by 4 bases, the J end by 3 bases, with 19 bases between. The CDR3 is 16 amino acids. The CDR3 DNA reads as TGTGCCAGCAGCTCCAGGTTAGGGGGTTCCCTCTACGAGCAGTACTTC. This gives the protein CASSSRLGGSLYEQYF.

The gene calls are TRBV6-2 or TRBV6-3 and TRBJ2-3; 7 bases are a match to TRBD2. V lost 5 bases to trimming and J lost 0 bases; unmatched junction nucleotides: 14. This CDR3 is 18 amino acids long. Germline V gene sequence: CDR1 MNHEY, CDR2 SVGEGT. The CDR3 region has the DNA TGTGCCAGCAGTCAGCGGGACTCCGCGACCGATAGCACAGATACGCAGTATTTT. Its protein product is CASSQRDSATDSTDTQYF.

DNA for the CDR3: TGTGCCAGCAGCTTTTATGGGGGAAATGAAAAACTGTTTTTT. Residues: CASSFYGGNEKLFF. This chain uses TRBV7-9 with TRBJ1-4; maybe TRBD1 (5 bases). The V end lost 3 bases, the J end lost 5 bases, and 10 bases lay between the germline ends. Germline CDR1 and CDR2: SEHNR and FQNEAQ (reference sequence). The CDR3 is 14 amino acids. Together with reference TRBV7-9 and TRBJ1-4, the CDR3 gives the full variable domain: DTGVSQNPRHKITKRGQNVTFRCDPISEHNRLYWYRQTLGQGPEFLTYFQNEAQLEKSRLLSDRFSAERPKGSFSTLEIQRTEQGDSAMYLCASSFYGGNEKLFFGSGTQLSVL.

The CDR3 is CAWSVAGDRVLLNSPLHF. The CDR3 coding sequence is TGTGCCTGGAGTGTAGCAGGTGATCGGGTACTTCTTAATTCACCCCTCCACTTT. The chain carries TRBV30 and TRBJ1-6; D gene ambiguous. Germline lookup yields CDR1 GTSNPN and CDR2 SVGIG (reference sequence). The CDR3 runs 18 residues. The germline V and J ends were trimmed by 0 bases and 6 bases, with 21 bases remaining between them.

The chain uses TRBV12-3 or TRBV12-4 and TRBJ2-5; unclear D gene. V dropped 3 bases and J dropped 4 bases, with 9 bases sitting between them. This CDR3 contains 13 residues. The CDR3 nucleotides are TGTGCCAGCAGTTTCGGGCGTGTAGAGACCCAGTACTTC. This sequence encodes CASSFGRVETQYF.

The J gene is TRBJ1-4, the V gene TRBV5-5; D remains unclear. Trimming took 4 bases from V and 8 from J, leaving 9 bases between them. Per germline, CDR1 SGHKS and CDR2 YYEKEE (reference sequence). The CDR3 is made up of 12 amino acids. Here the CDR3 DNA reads TGTGCCAGCAGCCCGTCGGGAGAAAAACTGTTTTTT. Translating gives CASSPSGEKLFF. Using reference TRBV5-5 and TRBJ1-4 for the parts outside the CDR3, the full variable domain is DAGVTQSPTHLIKTRGQQVTLRCSPISGHKSVSWYQQVLGQGPQFIFQYYEKEERGRGNFPDRFSARQFPNYSSELNVNALLLGDSALYLCASSPSGEKLFFGSGTQLSVL.

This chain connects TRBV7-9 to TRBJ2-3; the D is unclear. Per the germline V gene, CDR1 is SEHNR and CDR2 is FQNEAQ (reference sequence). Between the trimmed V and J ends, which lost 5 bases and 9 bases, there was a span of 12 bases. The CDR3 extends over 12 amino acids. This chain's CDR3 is CASSDGRITQYF. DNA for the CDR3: TGTGCCAGCAGCGACGGCAGGATAACGCAGTATTTT.

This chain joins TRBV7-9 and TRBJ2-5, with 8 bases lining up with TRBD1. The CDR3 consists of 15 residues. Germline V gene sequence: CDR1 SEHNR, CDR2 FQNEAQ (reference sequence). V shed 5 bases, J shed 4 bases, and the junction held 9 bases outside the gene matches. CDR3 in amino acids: CASSKGQGSGETQYF. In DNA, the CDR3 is TGTGCCAGCAGCAAAGGACAGGGTAGCGGAGAGACCCAGTACTTC.

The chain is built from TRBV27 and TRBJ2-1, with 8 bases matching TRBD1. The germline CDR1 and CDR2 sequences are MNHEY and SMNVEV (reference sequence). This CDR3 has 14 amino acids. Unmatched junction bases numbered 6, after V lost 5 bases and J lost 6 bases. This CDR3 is CASSGDRLFNEQFF. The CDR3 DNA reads TGTGCCAGCAGTGGGGACAGGTTATTCAATGAGCAGTTCTTC.

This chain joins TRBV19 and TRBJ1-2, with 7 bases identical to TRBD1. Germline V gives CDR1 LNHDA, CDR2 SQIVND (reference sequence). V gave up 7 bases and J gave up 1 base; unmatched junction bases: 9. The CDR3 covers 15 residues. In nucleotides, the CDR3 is TGTGCCAGTACCCCGGGACAGAGGAATAACTATGGCTACACCTTC. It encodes CASTPGQRNNYGYTF. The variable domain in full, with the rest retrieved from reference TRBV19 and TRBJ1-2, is DGGITQSPKYLFRKEGQNVTLSCEQNLNHDAMYWYRQDPGQGLRLIYYSQIVNDFQKGDIAEGYSVSREKKESFPLTVTSAQKNPTAFYLCASTPGQRNNYGYTFGSGTRLTVV.